This TCR beta chain came from a study of tumor-infiltrating lymphocytes in primary liver carcinoma. Study results and caveats: There were only about 7.5-25% of top clones found in all five tumor regions. Relative to tumor region pairs, the tumor-adjacent and tumor-blood pairs showed overlap that was lower.

CDR3 size: 15 residues. Worth noting for this clonotype: Its antigen is unknown. An end of the junction does not agree with germline; a read error may underlie this.

TCR beta cDNA was prepared out of about 510 ng total RNA by means of a constant-region primer. Three nested multiplex PCR rounds, a slightly modified ARM-PCR, produced the libraries for TCR beta. Rounds one and two of PCR, each of 10 to 11 cycles, were primed with TRBV1-TRBV30 forward primers and a C-beta reverse primer. TCRdb redid the calling of the multiplex PCR reads with MiXCR, one entry per CDR3 protein. Of 100,000 to 120,000 distinct CDR3 sequences listed, about four fifths were seen once; the top ten hold 15% to 20%. RNA and DNA were co-extracted from about 19-30 mg of unsorted bulk tissue. The TCR sequence derives from a man aged 35 to 55 with primary liver carcinoma and hepatitis B virus infection. Sequences were obtained from liver tumor tissue from sampling region 3. Stated subset: tumor region T3, left-lateral pole. V is TRBV12-3 or TRBV12-4 and J is TRBJ2-6; possibly TRBD1 for D (5 bases). The CDR3: CAGTLGFTGANVMTF. CDR3 DNA: TGTGCCGGCACCCTGGGATTTACTGGGGCCAACGTCATGACTTTC.